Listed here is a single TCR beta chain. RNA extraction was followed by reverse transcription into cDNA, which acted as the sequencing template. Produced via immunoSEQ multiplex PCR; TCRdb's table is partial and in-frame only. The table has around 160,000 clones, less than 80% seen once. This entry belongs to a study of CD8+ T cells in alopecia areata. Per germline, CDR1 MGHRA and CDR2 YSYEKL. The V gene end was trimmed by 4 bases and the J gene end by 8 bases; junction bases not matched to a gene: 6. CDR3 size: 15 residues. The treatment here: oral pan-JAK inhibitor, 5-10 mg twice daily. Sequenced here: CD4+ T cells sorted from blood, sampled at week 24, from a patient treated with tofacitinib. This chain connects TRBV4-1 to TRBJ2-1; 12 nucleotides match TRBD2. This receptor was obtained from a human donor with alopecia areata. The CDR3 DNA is TGCGCCAGCAGCCGGCTAGCGGGGGGGCCGTATGAGCAGTTCTTC. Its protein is CASSRLAGGPYEQFF.